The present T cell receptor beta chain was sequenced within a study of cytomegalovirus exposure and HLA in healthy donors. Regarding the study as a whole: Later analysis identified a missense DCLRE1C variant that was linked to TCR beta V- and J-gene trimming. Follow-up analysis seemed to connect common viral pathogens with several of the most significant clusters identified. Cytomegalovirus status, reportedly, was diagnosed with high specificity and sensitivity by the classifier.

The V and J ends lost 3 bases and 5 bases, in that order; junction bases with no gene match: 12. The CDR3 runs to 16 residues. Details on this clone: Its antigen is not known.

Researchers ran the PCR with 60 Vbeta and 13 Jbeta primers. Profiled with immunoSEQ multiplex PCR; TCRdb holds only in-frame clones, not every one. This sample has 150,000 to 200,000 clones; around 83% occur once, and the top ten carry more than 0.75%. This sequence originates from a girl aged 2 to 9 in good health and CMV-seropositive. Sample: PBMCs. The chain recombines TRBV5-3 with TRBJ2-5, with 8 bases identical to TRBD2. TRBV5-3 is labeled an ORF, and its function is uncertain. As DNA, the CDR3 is TGTGCCAGAAGCTCATTTCCAGCGGGAGAGAGGGAGACCCAGTACTTC. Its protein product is CARSSFPAGERETQYF.